This T cell receptor beta chain was obtained from a study of CD8 T cells in ankylosing spondylitis. Quantitative 5'-RACE with molecular barcodes was used to make the TCR beta libraries. Each CDR3 protein is one row after TCRdb ran MiXCR on the 5' RACE reads. Among about 69,000 distinct CDR3 sequences listed, about 5.4% were seen once. CDR1 and CDR2 (germline): KGHSH, LQKENI. Deletions cut 3 bases from V and 4 bases from J, with 10 bases between. CDR3 length equals 13 residues. Whole-study results and caveats: Prior work had noted some motif variants in reactive arthritis blood and synovial fluid. As reported, disease-linked clones showed significant enrichment in matched ankylosing spondylitis synovial fluid. Within ankylosing spondylitis blood, a TCR beta motif made up of under 10 highly homologous variants appeared to be characteristic.

This clonotype was seen many times. Antigen: not known. The material sequenced was blood, either unsorted or a sorted T cell fraction (not recorded which). The clonotype comes from a male donor with ankylosing spondylitis or in good health (not recorded which). The chain employs TRBV18 and TRBJ2-7; D unclear. CDR3 DNA sequence: TGTGCCAGCTCACCGGCCCCTTCTTACGAGCAGTACTTC. Translation: CASSPAPSYEQYF.